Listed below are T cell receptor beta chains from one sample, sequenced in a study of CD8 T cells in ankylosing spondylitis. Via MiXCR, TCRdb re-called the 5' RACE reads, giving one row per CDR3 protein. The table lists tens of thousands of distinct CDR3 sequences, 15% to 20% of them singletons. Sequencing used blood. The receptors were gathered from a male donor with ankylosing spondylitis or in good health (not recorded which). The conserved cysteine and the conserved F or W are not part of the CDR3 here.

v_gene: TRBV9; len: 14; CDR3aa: ASSVELAENTGELF
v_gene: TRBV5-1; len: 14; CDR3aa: ASSLAQNQRSSEAF
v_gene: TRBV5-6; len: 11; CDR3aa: ASSLMGRYEQF
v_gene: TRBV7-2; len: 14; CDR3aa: ASSLVALANTGELF
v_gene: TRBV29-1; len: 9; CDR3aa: SVTGGYEQY
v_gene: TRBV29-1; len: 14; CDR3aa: SVDSPTSGNAGELF
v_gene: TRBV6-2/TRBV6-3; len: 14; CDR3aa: ASSPRGSASYNEQF
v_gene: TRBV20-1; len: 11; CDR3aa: SAYLDRVNEQF
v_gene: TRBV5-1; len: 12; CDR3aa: ASSSAGRLETQY
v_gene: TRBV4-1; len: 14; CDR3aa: ASSQDIGVLTDTQY
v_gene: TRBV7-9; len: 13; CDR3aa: ASSLSGSRVETQY
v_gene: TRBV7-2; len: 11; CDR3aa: ASSLWPNNEQF
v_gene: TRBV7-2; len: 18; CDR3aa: ASSLNYPVQGRSNTGELF
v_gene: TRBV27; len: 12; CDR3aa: ASSLRPLDTEAF
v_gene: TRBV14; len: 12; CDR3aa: ASSLTGSYNEQF
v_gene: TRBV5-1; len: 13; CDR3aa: ASSEGDLSYNEQF
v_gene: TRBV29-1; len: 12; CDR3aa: SVRPGRGTGELF